What follows are 21 T cell receptor beta chains derived from one specimen sequenced in a study of T cell responses to AZD1222 COVID-19 vaccine (dated by TCRdb to the early 2020s). Libraries were built with the immunoSEQ multiplex PCR assay. Entries here come from immuneACCESS through TCRdb and include only in-frame sequences with V and J called. Some clones fail to appear in such tables; in the studies checked, an unresolved V gene covers under half of the shortfall, and the cause of the remainder is unknown. The sample profile shows about 140,000 clones; 90% of them were found once. The biggest ten clones account for roughly 6% of the sample. Interpreted using the paper, the time point label stands for: about 28 days (+/-7) after the second vaccine dose. Here the sequenced sample was peripheral blood, taken 28 days after the second AZD1222 dose. The source is an adult who received the AZD1222 COVID-19 vaccine.

This chain uses TRBV6-5 with TRBJ2-3; the D gene could be TRBD1 or TRBD2 (5 bases each). Trimming shortened V by 7 bases and J by 4 bases, and 15 bases separated the two germline ends. This CDR3 is built from 14 residues. Germline values: CDR1 MNHEY, CDR2 SVGAGI. CDR3 in DNA: TGTGCCAGCACGGGTACGGGGCAAGCAGATACGCAGTATTTT. Protein sequence: CASTGTGQADTQYF.

CDR3 DNA: TGTGCCAGCGCACTAGCGGGAGGTTACAATGAGCAGTTCTTC. As protein: CASALAGGYNEQFF. The chain carries TRBV28 and TRBJ2-1, with 12 bases fitting TRBD2. Germline V gene lookup returns CDR1 MDHEN and CDR2 SYDVKM. The CDR3 covers 14 residues. J lost 4 bases, V lost 8 bases, and 3 bases had no gene match.

The chain has TRBV18 and TRBJ2-2; no firm D call. CDR3 length equals 16 residues. Germline V CDR1 and CDR2: KGHSH, LQKENI. The V gene lost 3 bases and the J gene lost 6 bases, with 17 bases spanning the gap. CDR3 amino acids: CASSPELPILAGELFF. The DNA of the CDR3 is TGTGCCAGCTCACCCGAGCTTCCGATTTTGGCCGGGGAGCTGTTTTTT.

The chain carries TRBV10-1 and TRBJ2-5, with 8 bases lining up with TRBD2. The CDR3 has 15 amino acids. Germline-derived CDR1 and CDR2 are WNHNN and SYGVQD (reference sequence). The J segment lost 2 bases and the V segment lost 2 bases, leaving 4 bases of the junction unmatched. The CDR3 is CASSEIAGGQETQYF. CDR3 in DNA: TGCGCCAGCAGTGAGATTGCGGGGGGTCAAGAGACCCAGTACTTC.

The CDR3, as DNA: TGTGCCAGCAGCCGAGGGGCGGGGGCGCGGGGCAATCAGCCCCAGCATTTT. Translating it yields CASSRGAGARGNQPQHF. The chain uses TRBV7-9 and TRBJ1-5; tentatively, D is TRBD1 (6 bases). The CDR3 has 17 residues. Germline V gene sequence: CDR1 SEHNR, CDR2 FQNEAQ (reference sequence). The V gene lost 5 bases and the J gene lost 2 bases, with 19 bases spanning the gap.

This clone was counted a few times. V gene TRBV4-2 combines with J gene TRBJ1-2; D might be TRBD1 (6 bases). V was pared by 1 base and J by 6 bases, with 12 bases between. Germline lookup yields CDR1 LGHNA and CDR2 YNFKEQ. The CDR3 spans 14 residues. CDR3 in amino acids: CASSQVGAVNGYTF. The DNA for the CDR3 is TGTGCCAGCAGCCAAGTGGGGGCAGTAAATGGCTACACCTTC.

CDR3 loop: CASSQEGRGKAGELFF. The CDR3 DNA reads as TGTGCCAGCAGCCAAGAGGGCAGGGGAAAAGCCGGGGAGCTGTTTTTT. This chain uses TRBV3-1 (or the pseudogene TRBV3-2) with TRBJ2-2, with a possible D match to TRBD1 (6 bases). Germline V gives CDR1 LGHDT, CDR2 YNNKEL (reference sequence). The CDR3 covers 16 residues. Between the trimmed V and J ends, which lost 0 bases and 6 bases, there was a span of 14 bases.

The genes are TRBV10-2 and TRBJ1-5; TRBD1 agrees at 7 bases. CDR1 and CDR2 from the germline V gene are WSHSY and SAAADI. Losses at the gene ends were 8 bases for V and 6 bases for J; bases not matched to a gene: 10. CDR3 length: 14 residues. The CDR3 coding sequence is TGCGCCAGCGCTCCGGGGGCAGGGGGTCAGCCCCAGCATTTT. Its translation is CASAPGAGGQPQHF.

CDR3 bases: TGTGCCTGGAAGCAAGCGGGCTATAGCACAGATACGCAGTATTTT. It codes for CAWKQAGYSTDTQYF. The chain recombines TRBV30 with TRBJ2-3; perhaps TRBD2 as D (6 bases). This CDR3 spans 15 amino acids. V was clipped by 4 bases and J by 0 bases, with 14 bases between them. CDR1 GTSNPN and CDR2 SVGIG come from the germline V gene (reference sequence).

The chain combines TRBV5-1 with TRBJ2-3; 8 bases agree with TRBD2. The trim removed 3 bases at V and 1 base at J, leaving 4 bases unmatched. Germline lookup yields CDR1 SGHRS and CDR2 YFSETQ. CDR3 size: 15 residues. The CDR3 reads CASSYSGEGTDTQYF. The CDR3 DNA is TGCGCCAGCAGCTATAGCGGGGAGGGCACAGATACGCAGTATTTT.

This chain connects TRBV11-2 to TRBJ2-7; D is ambiguous. The CDR3 is 12 residues long. Germline values: CDR1 SGHAT, CDR2 FQNNGV. V gave up 1 base and J gave up 4 bases, with 5 bases separating them. CDR3 sequence reads: CASSLAGYEQYF. The CDR3 DNA is TGTGCCAGCAGCTTAGCTGGTTACGAGCAGTACTTC.

The chain couples TRBV27 to TRBJ1-6, with 7 bases lining up with TRBD1. After removal of 4 bases from V and 7 bases from J, the junction contained 10 bases not matched to a gene. The germline CDR1 and CDR2 sequences are MNHEY and SMNVEV (reference sequence). This CDR3 spans 16 amino acids. CDR3 DNA sequence: TGTGCCAGCAGTTCTGGCGGCCGGACAGGCAATTCACCCCTCCACTTT. Translating gives CASSSGGRTGNSPLHF.

This clone was recorded once. This chain uses TRBV3-1 (or the pseudogene TRBV3-2) with TRBJ2-4, with 7 bases that match TRBD2. From germline, CDR1 is LGHDT and CDR2 YNNKEL (reference sequence). CDR3 length: 18 residues. V shed 0 bases and J 1 base; nucleotides not matched to a gene: 9. The CDR3 nucleotides read TGTGCCAGCAGCCAAGAGACCAGTTCCGGGGGGGCCAAAAACATTCAGTACTTC. Translation: CASSQETSSGGAKNIQYF.

The rearrangement uses TRBV23-1 and TRBJ2-5; D is undetermined. TRBV23-1 is given ORF status, its function remaining uncertain. CDR3 length: 12 amino acids. Trimming cost V 4 bases and J 5 bases, with 8 bases left between them. The CDR3 is CASSPSRETQYF. The CDR3, as DNA: TGCGCCAGCAGTCCATCAAGGGAGACCCAGTACTTC.

V and J are TRBV3-1 (or the pseudogene TRBV3-2) and TRBJ1-3; D gene uncertain. CDR3 length: 16 amino acids. The V gene's germline CDR1 is LGHDT and CDR2 YNNKEL (reference sequence). The V gene lost 4 bases and the J gene lost 0 bases, with 13 bases spanning the gap. CDR3 nucleotides: TGTGCCAGCAGCCCACCCTTGGCAACCTCTGGAAACACCATATATTTT. It translates to CASSPPLATSGNTIYF.

With regard to this clone: One end of the junction is discordant with germline, which a read error may explain. The CDR3 protein is CASSQDAPGTGTNTQYF. CDR3 in DNA: TGTGCCAGCAGCCAAGACGCGCCTGGGACAGGCACAAATACGCAGTATTTT. The rearrangement links TRBV3-1 (or the pseudogene TRBV3-2) to TRBJ2-3; the match to TRBD1 covers 8 bases. The CDR3 length is 17 residues. Germline CDR1 is LGHDT and CDR2 is YNNKEL (reference sequence).

The chain employs TRBV6-2 or TRBV6-3 and TRBJ1-5; tentative D call: TRBD1 (5 bases). Trimming cost V 6 bases and J 0 bases, with 15 bases left between them. The CDR3 consists of 16 residues. CDR1 and CDR2 (germline): MNHEY, SVGEGT. DNA of the CDR3: TGTGCCAGCAGCCTAACAGGTGGTTATAGCAATCAGCCCCAGCATTTT. Protein product: CASSLTGGYSNQPQHF.

The rearrangement joins TRBV27 to TRBJ2-3, with D possibly being TRBD2 (7 bases). Germline V lookup: CDR1 MNHEY, CDR2 SMNVEV (reference sequence). V lost 8 bases to trimming and J lost 2 bases, with 11 bases between them. The CDR3 totals 13 residues. The CDR3 DNA reads TGTGCCAGCCGGGGGGCTGCCACAGATACGCAGTATTTT. As protein: CASRGAATDTQYF.

V gene TRBV28 combines with J gene TRBJ1-2; tentative D call: TRBD1 (6 bases). Germline CDR1 is MDHEN and CDR2 is SYDVKM. V shed 7 bases and J shed 5 bases, with 20 bases lying between them. The CDR3 runs 15 residues. The chain's CDR3 is CASTKGHIINYGYTF. In DNA, the CDR3 is TGTGCCAGCACCAAGGGACACATAATAAATTATGGCTACACCTTC.

In its sample, this clone was seen a few times. V usage is TRBV7-9 and J usage is TRBJ1-4; 7 positions match TRBD1. The V gene's germline CDR1 is SEHNR and CDR2 FQNEAQ (reference sequence). The trim removed 1 base at V and 7 bases at J, leaving 3 bases unmatched. The CDR3 totals 14 residues. The CDR3 DNA sequence: TGTGCCAGCAGCTTAGGCAGGGGGACTGAAAAACTGTTTTTT. Amino acid sequence: CASSLGRGTEKLFF.

The CDR3 loop is CASSLDGGSPYEQYF. CDR3 nucleotides: TGTGCCAGCAGCTTAGACGGGGGCAGCCCCTACGAGCAGTACTTC. The chain joins TRBV7-6 to TRBJ2-7; D tentatively reads TRBD1 or TRBD2 (6 bases each). The CDR3 length is 15 residues. The V gene lost 1 base and the J gene lost 2 bases, with 12 bases spanning the gap. CDR1 is SGHVS and CDR2 is FNYEAQ in the germline V gene.